The TCR beta chain under discussion was sequenced for a study of CD8 T cells in Susac syndrome. Looking at the study overall: Blood was drawn from Susac syndrome patients while they were therapy-naive, on corticosteroids, or on intravenous immunoglobulin alone.

As to this clonotype: Its cognate antigen is unknown.

This CDR3 is 16 amino acids long. V lost 2 bases and J lost 6, with 17 bases in between. Germline CDR1 SGDLS, CDR2 YYNGEE. Study conclusions and caveats: Among people with Susac, CD8+ clonal expansion was greatest in TEMRA cells and active patients. TCR sequencing and HLA analysis covered a relatively small number of individuals.

RNA was extracted with the RNeasy kit, and a quantity of roughly 0.5 to 1 ug was reverse transcribed using random hexamers. Across 54 Vbeta and 13 Jbeta, immunoSEQ multiplex PCR amplified TCR beta CDR3. TCRdb used MiXCR to reprocess the immunoSEQ multiplex PCR reads, holding one entry per CDR3 protein. The sample yields 150,000 to 200,000 distinct CDR3 sequences, about 95% seen once. The sample taken for sequencing was CD8+ T cells from PBMCs. This chain connects TRBV9 to TRBJ2-2, with D possibly TRBD2 on 5 matching bases. The receptor comes from a human donor with Susac syndrome. The CDR3 region has the DNA TGTGCCAGCAGCGTCAGCAGCGGACCAGAACCCGGGGAGCTGTTTTTT. Amino acids: CASSVSSGPEPGELFF.